This T cell receptor beta chain was sequenced in a study of T cell repertoires in cytomegalovirus infection. As for the study in general: A matching HLA type, together with CMV infection, was signaled by public TCR beta signatures. Findings of the study overall: Using cumulative public TCR beta family frequency, the authors identified those who carried CMV together with the relevant HLA.

This clonotype showed up many times. As yet, its antigen is unknown. Germline-derived CDR1 and CDR2 are SGHTA and FQGNSA. V lost 6 bases to trimming and J lost 2 bases; unmatched junction nucleotides: 10. The CDR3 contains 16 residues. From the reads, TCRdb called clonotypes with MiXCR, one entry per CDR3 protein. The data contain 250,000 to 300,000 distinct CDR3 sequences, more than 20% of them singletons. Sequencing was carried out using PBMCs. The TCR sequence derives from a human donor in good health (CMV status not recorded). Some clones in this sample may be carry-over from other donors' samples. The chain recombines TRBV7-2 with TRBJ2-3; 8 positions match TRBD1. The DNA of the CDR3 is TGTGCCAGCAGGCGCGCTAGGACAGGGCTCACAGATACGCAGTATTTT. Amino acid sequence: CASRRARTGLTDTQYF.